Each of the 20 T cell receptor beta chains below was sequenced from the same sample in a study of beta chain features in type 1 diabetes. Expressed TCRB transcripts were sequenced because the entire RNA isolate underwent reverse transcription. Sequenced by immunoSEQ multiplex PCR; TCRdb stores in-frame clones only, minus some. The table lists approximately 470,000 clones, 25% to 35% of them singletons. Material: naive CD4+ T cells from blood. All receptors derive from a man younger than 30 in good health.

This chain joins TRBV30 and TRBJ2-7; TRBD1 aligns across 10 bases. Germline V gene data show CDR1 as GTSNPN and CDR2 as SVGIG (reference sequence). V was clipped by 5 bases and J by 4 bases; unmatched bases: 5. The CDR3 spans 13 residues. CDR3 region: CAWDRDRGYEQYF. The CDR3 nucleotides are TGTGCCTGGGACCGGGACAGGGGTTACGAGCAGTACTTC.

The sample holds a few counts of this clone. V and J are TRBV14 and TRBJ2-7; D not resolved. The CDR3 consists of 13 residues. The germline CDR1 and CDR2 sequences are SGHDN and FVKESK. The germline V and J ends were trimmed by 8 bases and 3 bases, with 14 bases remaining between them. CDR3 DNA sequence: TGTGCCAGCGTACGGGCAGAGTACTACGAGCAGTACTTC. Its translation is CASVRAEYYEQYF. The variable domain in full, completed from reference TRBV14 and TRBJ2-7, reads EAGVTQFPSHSVIEKGQTVTLRCDPISGHDNLYWYRRVMGKEIKFLLHFVKESKQDESGMPNNRFLAERTGGTYSTLKVQPAELEDSGVYFCASVRAEYYEQYFGPGTRLTVT.

This clone was counted only a few times. This chain joins TRBV4-1 and TRBJ2-3; no clear D. The CDR3 covers 12 residues. Germline V gene lookup returns CDR1 MGHRA and CDR2 YSYEKL. V lost 4 bases, J lost 5 bases, and 7 bases lay in between. The CDR3 here is CASSLPQDTQYF. The CDR3 DNA reads as TGCGCCAGCAGCCTACCTCAAGATACGCAGTATTTT.

The J gene is TRBJ2-3, the V gene TRBV7-9, with a weak D call TRBD1 (7 bases). Trimming removed 5 bases from V and 2 bases from J, with 17 bases in between. The CDR3 runs 16 residues. Germline V gene lookup returns CDR1 SEHNR and CDR2 FQNEAQ (reference sequence). The DNA for the CDR3 is TGTGCCAGCAGCCCGCAGGGGGGTAGCCCCACAGATACGCAGTATTTT. It codes for CASSPQGGSPTDTQYF. Using reference TRBV7-9 and TRBJ2-3 for the parts outside the CDR3, the full variable domain is DTGVSQNPRHKITKRGQNVTFRCDPISEHNRLYWYRQTLGQGPEFLTYFQNEAQLEKSRLLSDRFSAERPKGSFSTLEIQRTEQGDSAMYLCASSPQGGSPTDTQYFGPGTRLTVL.

The gene calls are TRBV5-1 and TRBJ2-1; 8 bases line up with TRBD1. V gave up 1 base and J gave up 4 bases; unmatched junction bases: 7. Germline values: CDR1 SGHRS, CDR2 YFSETQ. The CDR3 contains 16 residues. CDR3 nucleotide sequence: TGCGCCAGCAGCTTGCCGGGACAGGATAGGTACAATGAGCAGTTCTTC. As protein: CASSLPGQDRYNEQFF. Full variable domain (remainder filled in from reference TRBV5-1 and TRBJ2-1): KAGVTQTPRYLIKTRGQQVTLSCSPISGHRSVSWYQQTPGQGLQFLFEYFSETQRNKGNFPGRFSGRQFSNSRSEMNVSTLELGDSALYLCASSLPGQDRYNEQFFGPGTRLTVL.

This clone was recorded a few times. The V call is TRBV7-9, the J call TRBJ2-1; no definite D call. Deletions cut 4 bases from V and 0 bases from J, with 10 bases between. The CDR3 is made up of 15 amino acids. Looked up from germline, CDR1 is SEHNR and CDR2 is FQNEAQ (reference sequence). CDR3 loop: CASSSHSSSYNEQFF. CDR3 DNA sequence: TGTGCCAGCAGCTCCCACAGCAGCTCCTACAATGAGCAGTTCTTC.

This chain uses TRBV4-3 with TRBJ1-1; D ambiguous. V dropped 0 bases and J dropped 11 bases, with 16 bases sitting between them. This CDR3 comprises 14 residues. The V gene's germline CDR1 is LGHNA and CDR2 YSLEER. The CDR3 protein is CASSQDRWASTAFF. The CDR3 nucleotides are TGCGCCAGCAGCCAAGATCGGTGGGCCTCGACGGCTTTCTTT.

The CDR3 is CAWSQGAQTQYF. The CDR3 DNA is TGTGCCTGGAGTCAGGGGGCGCAGACCCAGTACTTC. The gene calls are TRBV30 and TRBJ2-5; 8 bases fit TRBD1. CDR3 size: 12 residues. The V and J ends lost 2 bases and 6 bases, in that order; junction bases with no gene match: 2. The germline CDR1 and CDR2 sequences are GTSNPN and SVGIG (reference sequence).

The chain uses TRBV7-3 and TRBJ2-1; 9 nucleotides align to TRBD2. The CDR3 consists of 16 residues. V was clipped by 4 bases and J by 2 bases; unmatched bases: 6. CDR1 is SGHTA, CDR2 FQGTGA, per germline. In DNA form, the CDR3 reads TGTGCCAGCAGCTGGAGGACTAGCGCACCCTACAATGAGCAGTTCTTC. Its translation is CASSWRTSAPYNEQFF.

This chain links TRBV2 with TRBJ2-1; 7 bases match TRBD1. J gave up 7 bases and V 6 bases, and 6 bases lay outside the gene matches. In germline, CDR1 is SNHLY, CDR2 FYNNEI. CDR3 length: 13 residues. CDR3 coding DNA: TGTGCCAGCAGCCGCACAGGGGATAATGAGCAGTTCTTC. It encodes CASSRTGDNEQFF.

There are a few counts of this clone. The J gene is TRBJ2-7, the V gene TRBV7-2, with 7 bases identical to TRBD1. Germline CDR1 SGHTA, CDR2 FQGNSA. Trimming removed 1 base from V and 6 bases from J; junction bases left unmatched: 9. This CDR3 has 15 amino acids. The CDR3 loop reads CASSLVLGGMGEQYF. The CDR3 coding sequence is TGTGCCAGCAGCTTAGTGTTAGGGGGCATGGGCGAGCAGTACTTC.

The chain joins TRBV5-1 to TRBJ2-7, with 7 bases fitting TRBD2. Losses at the gene ends were 4 bases for V and 3 bases for J; bases not matched to a gene: 4. CDR1 SGHRS and CDR2 YFSETQ come from the germline V gene. The CDR3 covers 13 residues. CDR3 DNA: TGCGCCAGCAGCCTGGGACTATTCTACGAGCAGTACTTC. This encodes CASSLGLFYEQYF.

This clone was picked up a small number of times. V and J are TRBV4-1 and TRBJ2-4; TRBD2 is a possible D gene (6 bases). The CDR3 length is 17 residues. Per the germline V gene, CDR1 is MGHRA and CDR2 is YSYEKL. Between the trimmed V and J ends, which lost 1 base and 0 bases, there was a span of 13 bases. CDR3 sequence reads: CASSQGRQGLAKNIQYF. CDR3 in DNA: TGCGCCAGCAGCCAAGGACGGCAGGGACTAGCCAAAAACATTCAGTACTTC.

The V call is TRBV30, the J call TRBJ1-5; 7 positions match TRBD1. CDR1 and CDR2 (germline): GTSNPN, SVGIG (reference sequence). Trimming removed 1 base from V and 9 bases from J; junction bases left unmatched: 6. The CDR3 sequence is 13 residues long. CDR3 amino acids: CAWSDRGLSPQHF. In DNA, the CDR3 is TGTGCCTGGAGTGACAGGGGTCTTTCGCCCCAGCATTTT.

The chain couples TRBV5-5 to TRBJ2-7; 7 nucleotides agree with TRBD1. The length of the CDR3 is 15 residues. The V gene end was trimmed by 3 bases and the J gene end by 2 bases; junction bases not matched to a gene: 8. Germline V CDR1 and CDR2: SGHKS, YYEKEE (reference sequence). CDR3 in DNA: TGTGCCAGCAGCTGGGGACAGTCTGGGACCTACGAGCAGTACTTC. This sequence encodes CASSWGQSGTYEQYF.

The chain uses TRBV18 and TRBJ2-1; 7 bases map to TRBD2. V shed 2 bases, J shed 4 bases, and the junction held 2 bases outside the gene matches. The V gene's germline CDR1 is KGHSH and CDR2 LQKENI. The CDR3 totals 14 residues. The CDR3 sequence: CASSPGGRYNEQFF. The CDR3 nucleotides are TGTGCCAGCTCACCAGGCGGGAGATACAATGAGCAGTTCTTC.

This rearrangement joins TRBV30 to TRBJ2-7; D possibly corresponds to TRBD1 (5 bases). CDR1 is GTSNPN and CDR2 is SVGIG in the germline V gene (reference sequence). CDR3 length: 13 amino acids. Trimming stripped 1 base from V and 6 bases from J, with 13 bases between. The CDR3 is CAWSEDMTGEQYF. The CDR3 nucleotides are TGTGCCTGGAGTGAGGACATGACGGGCGAGCAGTACTTC. Based on the CDR3 plus reference TRBV30 and TRBJ2-7, the full variable domain is SQTIHQWPATLVQPVGSPLSLECTVEGTSNPNLYWYRQAAGRGLQLLFYSVGIGQISSEVPQNLSASRPQDRQFILSSKKLLLSDSGFYLCAWSEDMTGEQYFGPGTRLTVT.

This clone was seen ten or more times. The rearrangement joins TRBV28 to TRBJ2-1, with 11 bases fitting TRBD2. In germline, CDR1 is MDHEN, CDR2 SYDVKM. The CDR3 contains 12 residues. Trimming removed 6 bases from V and 10 bases from J; junction bases left unmatched: 2. The CDR3 spells CASRTSGREQFF. In DNA, the CDR3 is TGTGCCAGCAGAACTAGCGGGAGAGAGCAGTTCTTC.

The chain couples TRBV7-3 to TRBJ2-1; D uncertain. Deletions cut 0 bases from V and 1 base from J, with 13 bases between. CDR1 and CDR2 from the germline V gene are SGHTA and FQGTGA. There are 17 residues in the CDR3. As DNA, the CDR3 is TGTGCCAGCAGCTTAACTGCCCAGGCGACTTCCTACAATGAGCAGTTCTTC. This codes for CASSLTAQATSYNEQFF.

J is TRBJ1-2 and V is TRBV29-1; perhaps TRBD1 as D (5 bases). CDR1 SQVTM and CDR2 ANQGSEA come from the germline V gene. The V end was cut by 6 bases, the J end by 4 bases, with 9 bases between. The CDR3 spans 11 residues. The CDR3 is CSVGDGYGYTF. CDR3 nucleotide sequence: TGCAGCGTGGGGGACGGCTATGGCTACACCTTC.